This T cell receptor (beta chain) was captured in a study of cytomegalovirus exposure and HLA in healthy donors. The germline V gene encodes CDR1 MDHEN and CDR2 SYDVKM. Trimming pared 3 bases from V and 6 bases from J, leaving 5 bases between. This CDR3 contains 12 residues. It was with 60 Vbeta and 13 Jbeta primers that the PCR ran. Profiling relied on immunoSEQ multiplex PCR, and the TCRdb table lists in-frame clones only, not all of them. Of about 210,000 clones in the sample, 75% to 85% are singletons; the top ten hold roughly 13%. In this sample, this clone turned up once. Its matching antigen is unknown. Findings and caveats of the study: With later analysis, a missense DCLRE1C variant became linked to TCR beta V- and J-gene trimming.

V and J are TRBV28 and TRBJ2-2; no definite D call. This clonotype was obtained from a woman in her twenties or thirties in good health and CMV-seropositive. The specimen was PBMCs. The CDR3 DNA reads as TGTGCCAGCAGTTTTTCTGCCGGGGAGCTGTTTTTT. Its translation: CASSFSAGELFF.